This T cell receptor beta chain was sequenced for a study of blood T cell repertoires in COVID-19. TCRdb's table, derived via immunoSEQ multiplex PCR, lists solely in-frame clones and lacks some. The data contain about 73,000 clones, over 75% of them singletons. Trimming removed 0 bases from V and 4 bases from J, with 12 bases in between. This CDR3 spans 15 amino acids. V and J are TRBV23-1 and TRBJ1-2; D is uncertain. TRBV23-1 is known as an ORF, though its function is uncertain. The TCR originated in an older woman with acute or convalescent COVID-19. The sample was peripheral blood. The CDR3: CASSQSPSSVYGYTF. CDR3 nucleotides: TGCGCCAGCAGTCAATCGCCTTCCTCGGTCTATGGCTACACCTTC.